This TCR beta chain stems from a study of blood T cell repertoires in COVID-19. Clinical history as reported by participants underpinned cohort assignment. Germline loops: CDR1 MNHEY, CDR2 SMNVEV (reference sequence). CDR3 size: 14 residues. Trimming removed 4 bases from V and 4 bases from J, with 13 bases in between. Per the original data handling: How many nucleated cells were present was estimated from reference gene primer amplification. Produced via immunoSEQ multiplex PCR; TCRdb's table is partial and in-frame only. V and J calls and clone size follow that table, whereas D and trimming were derived from the DNA. The table shows more than 110,000 clones, with 84% occurring only once.

The V and J genes are TRBV27 and TRBJ1-1; D unclear. The sequencing sample was made of PBMCs or T cells enriched from blood (not recorded which). This receptor was obtained from a woman aged 18-29 years who had been exposed to COVID-19. Here the CDR3 DNA reads TGTGCCAGCAGTTCGGTCCAATCCCGCACTGAAGCTTTCTTT. It codes for CASSSVQSRTEAFF.